This T cell receptor (beta chain) was recovered during a study of blood T cell repertoires in COVID-19. Germline V lookup: CDR1 SGHNT, CDR2 YYREEE (reference sequence). The CDR3 has 15 amino acids. TCRdb's copy holds only in-frame clones and misses some; the assay was immunoSEQ multiplex PCR. Of some 190,000 clones in the sample, 70% to 90% were seen once. This clone has only one observation. At one end the junction does not follow the germline gene, possibly because of a read error. The sequence was obtained from a woman at least 80 years old with acute or convalescent COVID-19. Material for sequencing was peripheral blood. V is TRBV5-4 and J is TRBJ2-2; 7 bases match TRBD2. The CDR3 region has the DNA TGTGCCAGCAGCTTGGAACTAGCGAACCCCGGGGAGCTGTTTTTT. Translation: CASSLELANPGELFF.